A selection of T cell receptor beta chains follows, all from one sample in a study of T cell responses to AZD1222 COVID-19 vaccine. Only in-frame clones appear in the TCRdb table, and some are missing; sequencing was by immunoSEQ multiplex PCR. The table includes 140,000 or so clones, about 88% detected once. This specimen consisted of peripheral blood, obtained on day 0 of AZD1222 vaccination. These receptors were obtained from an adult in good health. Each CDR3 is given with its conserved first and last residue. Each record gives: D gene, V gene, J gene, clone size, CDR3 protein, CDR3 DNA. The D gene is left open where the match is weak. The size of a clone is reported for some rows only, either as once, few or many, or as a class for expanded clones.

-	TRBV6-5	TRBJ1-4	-	CASSYMFAVQNEKLFF	TGTGCCAGCAGTTACATGTTCGCGGTACAAAATGAAAAACTGTTTTTT
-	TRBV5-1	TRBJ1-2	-	CASSDGPNYGYTF	TGCGCCAGCAGCGATGGCCCTAACTATGGCTACACCTTC
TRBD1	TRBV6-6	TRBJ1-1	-	CASSQPGQGTTEAFF	TGTGCCAGCAGTCAACCGGGACAGGGGACCACTGAAGCTTTCTTT
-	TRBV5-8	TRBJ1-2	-	CASSLGVTPPGYTF	TGTGCCAGCAGCTTGGGTGTGACACCGCCTGGCTACACCTTC
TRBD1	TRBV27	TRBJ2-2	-	CASTRQGNTGELFF	TGTGCCAGCACCCGACAGGGGAACACCGGGGAGCTGTTTTTT
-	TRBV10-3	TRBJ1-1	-	CAISEWGVGMNTEAFF	TGTGCCATCAGTGAGTGGGGGGTCGGGATGAACACTGAAGCTTTCTTT
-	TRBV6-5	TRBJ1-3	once	CASSYFSVYSGNTIYF	TGTGCCAGCAGTTACTTCTCGGTTTACTCTGGAAACACCATATATTTT
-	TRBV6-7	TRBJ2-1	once	CARQPVVGPCVEQFF	TGTGCCAGGCAACCGGTTGTGGGACCATGTGTTGAGCAGTTCTTC
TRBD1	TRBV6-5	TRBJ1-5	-	CASRQGGRDQPQHF	TGTGCCAGCAGGCAGGGGGGTCGGGATCAGCCCCAGCATTTT
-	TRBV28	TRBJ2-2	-	CASSSRELFF	TGTGCCAGCAGTAGTAGGGAGCTGTTTTTT
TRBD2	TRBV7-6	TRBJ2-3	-	CASTRLAEDTDTQYF	TGTGCCAGCACTCGACTAGCGGAAGACACAGATACGCAGTATTTT
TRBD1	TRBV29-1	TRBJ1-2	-	CSARSRTGFDGYTF	TGCAGCGCCCGATCGAGGACAGGGTTCGATGGCTACACCTTC
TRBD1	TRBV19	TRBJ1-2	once	CASSHLDRVGGYTF	TGTGCCAGTAGCCATTTGGACAGGGTAGGAGGCTACACCTTC
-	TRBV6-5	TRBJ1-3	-	CASRTTAPGNTIYF	TGTGCCAGCAGAACGACTGCGCCTGGAAACACCATATATTTT
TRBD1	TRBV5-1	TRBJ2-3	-	CASSFTGTGRDTQYF	TGCGCCAGCAGCTTCACCGGGACAGGGAGGGATACGCAGTATTTT
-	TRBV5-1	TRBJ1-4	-	CASSFGDVVEKLFF	TGCGCCAGCAGCTTCGGAGATGTCGTTGAAAAACTGTTTTTT
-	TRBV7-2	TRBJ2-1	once	CASSLRFGAGATYNEQFF	TGTGCCAGCAGCTTAAGGTTCGGCGCGGGCGCCACCTACAATGAGCAGTTCTTC
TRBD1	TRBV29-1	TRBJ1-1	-	CSVEPGGVIPGNTEAFF	TGCAGCGTTGAACCAGGGGGCGTCATTCCCGGGAACACTGAAGCTTTCTTT
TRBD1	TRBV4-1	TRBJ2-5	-	CASRRGQGLGETQYF	TGCGCCAGCAGACGGGGACAGGGGCTCGGTGAGACCCAGTACTTC
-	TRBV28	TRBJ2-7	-	CASSLYRQPSSYEQYF	TGTGCCAGCAGTTTATATCGCCAGCCGAGCTCCTACGAGCAGTACTTC
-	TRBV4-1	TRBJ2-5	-	CASSQGSGPQETQYF	TGCGCCAGCAGCCAAGGATCTGGGCCCCAAGAGACCCAGTACTTC
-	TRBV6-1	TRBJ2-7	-	CASSEYGSGNYEQYF	TGTGCCAGCAGTGAATATGGTTCCGGCAACTACGAGCAGTACTTC
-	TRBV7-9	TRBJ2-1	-	CATSLGGGVNEQFF	TGTGCCACCTCATTGGGGGGGGGCGTCAATGAGCAGTTCTTC
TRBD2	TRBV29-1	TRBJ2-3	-	CSVEKLAGGQSTDTQYF	TGCAGCGTTGAAAAACTAGCGGGGGGGCAGAGCACAGATACGCAGTATTTT
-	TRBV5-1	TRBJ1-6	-	CASSPGDTNSPLHF	TGCGCCAGCAGCCCCGGAGACACTAATTCACCCCTCCACTTT
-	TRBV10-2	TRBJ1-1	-	CASSKNSGGTEAFF	TGCGCCAGCAGTAAGAACTCGGGTGGCACTGAAGCTTTCTTT
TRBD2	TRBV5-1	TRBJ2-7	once	CASSLGLAGTPSYEQYF	TGCGCCAGCAGCTTGGGCCTAGCGGGGACGCCTTCCTACGAGCAGTACTTC
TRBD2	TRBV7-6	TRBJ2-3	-	CASSLGLWPSGRGPDTQYF	TGTGCCAGCAGCTTAGGTTTGTGGCCTAGCGGGAGGGGGCCAGATACGCAGTATTTT
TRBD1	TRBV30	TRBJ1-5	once	CAWSVRMEGAKDQPQHF	TGTGCCTGGAGTGTAAGGATGGAGGGGGCGAAGGATCAGCCCCAGCATTTT
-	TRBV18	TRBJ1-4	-	CASSPGDILRREKLFF	TGTGCCAGCTCACCGGGGGACATTCTTCGGCGCGAAAAACTGTTTTTT
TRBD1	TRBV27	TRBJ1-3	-	CASSTGDRFDTIYF	TGTGCCAGCAGTACCGGGGACAGGTTCGACACCATATATTTT
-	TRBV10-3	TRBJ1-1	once	CAISVGDTEAFF	TGTGCCATCAGTGTTGGGGACACTGAAGCTTTCTTT
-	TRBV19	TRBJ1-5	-	CASSIASRVGNQPQHF	TGTGCCAGTAGTATAGCTTCCCGGGTTGGCAATCAGCCCCAGCATTTT
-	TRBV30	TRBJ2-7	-	CAWSGWGLSSYEQYF	TGTGCCTGGAGTGGATGGGGATTAAGCTCCTACGAGCAGTACTTC
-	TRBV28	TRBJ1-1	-	CASSSQGTEAFF	TGTGCCAGCAGTTCGCAGGGGACTGAAGCTTTCTTT
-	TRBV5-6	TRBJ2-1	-	CASSSRFGQVRLLNEQFF	TGTGCCAGCAGCTCCCGGTTCGGGCAGGTCCGCCTACTAAATGAGCAGTTCTTC
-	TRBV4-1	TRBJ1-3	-	CASSQEGTAGNTIYF	TGCGCCAGCAGCCAAGAGGGTACCGCCGGAAACACCATATATTTT
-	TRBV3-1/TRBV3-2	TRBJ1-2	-	CASSQTTRHNGYTF	TGTGCCAGCAGCCAAACAACCCGACACAATGGCTACACCTTC
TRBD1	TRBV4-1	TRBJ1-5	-	CASSQDRQDRGPNQPQHF	TGCGCCAGCAGCCAAGATCGGCAGGACAGGGGACCCAATCAGCCCCAGCATTTT
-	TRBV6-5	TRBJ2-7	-	CASSYPEDSSYEQYF	TGTGCCAGCAGTTACCCCGAGGATAGTTCCTACGAGCAGTACTTC
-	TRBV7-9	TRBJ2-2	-	CASSPKGRSRGELFF	TGTGCCAGCAGCCCGAAGGGACGATCTAGGGGGGAGCTGTTTTTT
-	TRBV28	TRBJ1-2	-	CASSSKPTGTYGYTF	TGTGCCAGCAGTTCAAAACCGACAGGCACGTATGGCTACACCTTC
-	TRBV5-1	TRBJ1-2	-	CASSLGDHYGYTF	TGCGCCAGCAGCTTGGGAGACCACTATGGCTACACCTTC
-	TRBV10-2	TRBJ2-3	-	CASRTPVADTQYF	TGCGCCAGCAGGACTCCCGTCGCAGATACGCAGTATTTT
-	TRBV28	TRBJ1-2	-	CASRPMARYGYTF	TGTGCCAGCAGACCTATGGCTAGGTATGGCTACACCTTC
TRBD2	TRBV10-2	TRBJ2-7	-	CASSRLAGGYLSYEQYF	TGCGCCAGCAGCAGACTAGCGGGGGGCTACTTATCCTACGAGCAGTACTTC
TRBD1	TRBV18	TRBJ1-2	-	CASSPPGTAINYGYTF	TGTGCCAGCTCACCACCCGGGACAGCAATTAACTATGGCTACACCTTC
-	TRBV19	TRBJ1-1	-	CASSPEEGFVAEAFF	TGTGCCAGTTCCCCGGAGGAGGGATTTGTTGCTGAAGCTTTCTTT
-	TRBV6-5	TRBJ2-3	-	CASRLDSADTQYF	TGTGCCAGCAGGCTAGATAGTGCAGATACGCAGTATTTT